The 23 T cell receptor beta chains reported below all come from one sample, sequenced in a study of technical replicates of blood from a handful of donors. Assay used: immunoSEQ multiplex PCR; TCRdb lists only in-frame clones, some missing. The sample lists 50,000 to 65,000 clones; 92% were seen once. Sequenced input: PBMCs. All receptors derive from a human donor in good health. Some clones in this sample may be carry-over from other donors' samples.

This chain joins TRBV9 and TRBJ2-7; TRBD1 is a possible D gene (5 bases). Trimming removed 4 bases from V and 1 base from J, with 18 bases in between. The CDR3 has 16 residues. CDR1 SGDLS and CDR2 YYNGEE come from the germline V gene. The CDR3 DNA follows: TGTGCCAGCAGCCCGGCCCCAGGGTACCGATCCTACGAGCAGTACTTC. Protein sequence: CASSPAPGYRSYEQYF.

The chain employs TRBV13 and TRBJ2-5; 9 positions agree with TRBD2. After removal of 0 bases from V and 5 bases from J, the junction contained 10 bases not matched to a gene. Germline V gene data show CDR1 as PRHDT and CDR2 as FYEKMQ (reference sequence). CDR3 length: 17 residues. As DNA, the CDR3 is TGTGCCAGCAGCTTAGGCTCCCTAGCGGGAAGCTCGGAGACCCAGTACTTC. Translated, it gives CASSLGSLAGSSETQYF.

This chain joins TRBV5-4 and TRBJ2-5; no clear D gene. CDR3 length: 15 residues. CDR1 is SGHNT and CDR2 is YYREEE in the germline V gene (reference sequence). Trimming removed 2 bases at V and 3 bases at J, with 14 bases between. The CDR3 is CASSFQSSGEETQYF. Here the CDR3 DNA reads TGTGCCAGCAGCTTCCAAAGCTCCGGAGAAGAGACCCAGTACTTC. The entire variable domain, with the rest obtained from reference TRBV5-4 and TRBJ2-5, is as follows: ETGVTQSPTHLIKTRGQQVTLRCSSQSGHNTVSWYQQALGQGPQFIFQYYREEENGRGNFPPRFSGLQFPNYSSELNVNALELDDSALYLCASSFQSSGEETQYFGPGTRLLVL.

The rearrangement joins TRBV7-2 to TRBJ2-5; the match to TRBD2 covers 8 bases. The V segment lost 0 bases and the J segment 5 bases; nucleotides outside the gene matches: 8. There are 16 residues in the CDR3. CDR1 and CDR2 from the germline V gene are SGHTA and FQGNSA. This chain's CDR3 is CASSLARRGGAETQYF. In DNA form, the CDR3 reads TGTGCCAGCAGCTTAGCGCGACGGGGGGGTGCGGAGACCCAGTACTTC.

This clone was counted between two and nine times. The CDR3 DNA sequence: TGCGCCAGGAGCCGGACTAGCGAGTCCGATACGCAGTATTTT. Its protein is CARSRTSESDTQYF. The genes are TRBV10-2 and TRBJ2-3; 9 positions match TRBD2. The length of the CDR3 is 14 residues. Trimming took 9 bases from V and 6 from J; bases not matched to a gene: 10. Germline CDR1 is WSHSY and CDR2 is SAAADI.

This chain joins TRBV7-9 and TRBJ2-7; no firm D call. V was clipped by 5 bases and J by 2 bases, with 4 bases between them. Germline CDR1 SEHNR, CDR2 FQNEAQ (reference sequence). The CDR3 sequence is 11 residues long. The CDR3 DNA reads TGTGCCAGCAGCACAGCCTACGAGCAGTACTTC. It yields the protein CASSTAYEQYF. Together with reference TRBV7-9 and TRBJ2-7, the CDR3 gives the full variable domain: DTGVSQNPRHKITKRGQNVTFRCDPISEHNRLYWYRQTLGQGPEFLTYFQNEAQLEKSRLLSDRFSAERPKGSFSTLEIQRTEQGDSAMYLCASSTAYEQYFGPGTRLTVT.

This chain joins TRBV5-4 and TRBJ2-5, with D maybe TRBD1 (7 bases). V dropped 4 bases and J dropped 4 bases, with 17 bases sitting between them. Per the germline V gene, CDR1 is SGHNT and CDR2 is YYREEE (reference sequence). The CDR3 extends over 15 amino acids. The CDR3 spells CASSPRAGGGETQYF. In DNA, the CDR3 is TGTGCCAGCAGCCCCCGGGCAGGGGGAGGAGAGACCCAGTACTTC.

A single count supports this clone. Other DNA sequences in the sample encode the same CDR3. The J gene is TRBJ2-5, the V gene TRBV5-4; 13 nucleotides align to TRBD2. Germline CDR1 is SGHNT and CDR2 is YYREEE (reference sequence). The ends lost 0 bases at V and 2 bases at J; junction bases unmatched: 1. The CDR3 sequence is 16 residues long. CDR3 sequence: CASSLGTSGGQETQYF. As DNA, the CDR3 is TGTGCCAGCAGCTTGGGGACTAGCGGGGGTCAAGAGACCCAGTACTTC.

On this clone: At one end, the junction sequence differs from germline, possibly due to a read error. V and J are TRBV5-5 and TRBJ1-6; tentative D call: TRBD1 (6 bases). The CDR3 extends over 15 amino acids. The germline gives CDR1 SGHKS, CDR2 YYEKEE (reference sequence). The CDR3, as DNA: TGTGCCAGCAGCTTGGATACAGGGTTTGTACTTGGAAACTACTTT. Protein: CASSLDTGFVLGNYF.

This rearrangement joins TRBV20-1 to TRBJ2-7; D is unresolved. The CDR3 runs 11 residues. In germline, CDR1 is DFQATT, CDR2 SNEGSKA (reference sequence). The CDR3: CSARRTYEQYF. As DNA, the CDR3 is TGCAGCGCGCGGCGGACCTACGAGCAGTACTTC.

The V and J genes are TRBV30 and TRBJ2-7; no clear D. The CDR3 is 13 residues long. From germline, CDR1 is GTSNPN and CDR2 SVGIG (reference sequence). Trimming took 0 bases from V and 3 from J, leaving 9 bases between them. The CDR3, as DNA: TGTGCCTGGAGTGTAGCGATTTACTACGAGCAGTACTTC. It codes for CAWSVAIYYEQYF.

This chain links TRBV4-3 with TRBJ2-3; D unclear. This CDR3 is 14 amino acids long. V dropped 6 bases and J dropped 3 bases, with 13 bases sitting between them. CDR1 is LGHNA and CDR2 is YSLEER in the germline V gene. CDR3 amino acids: CASSPAARTDTQYF. As DNA, the CDR3 is TGCGCCAGCAGTCCGGCGGCGAGGACAGATACGCAGTATTTT.

The chain employs TRBV9 and TRBJ2-6; D unclear. This CDR3 has 15 amino acids. V was trimmed by 3 bases and J by 2 bases, leaving 9 bases between them. Per germline, CDR1 SGDLS and CDR2 YYNGEE. DNA for the CDR3: TGTGCCAGCAGCGCAAAAAGCCCTGGGGCCAACGTCCTGACTTTC. Translation gives CASSAKSPGANVLTF.

The chain employs TRBV12-5 and TRBJ2-5, with D perhaps TRBD1 (6 bases). This CDR3 has 12 residues. With 7 bases removed from V and 2 bases from J, the gap between germline ends came to 8 bases. CDR1 is LGHNT, CDR2 FRNRAP, per germline. The CDR3 sequence: CASATGQETQYF. The DNA for the CDR3 is TGTGCTAGTGCGACAGGTCAAGAGACCCAGTACTTC.

V gene TRBV19 combines with J gene TRBJ1-2; the D gene is possibly TRBD1 (5 bases). There are 13 residues in the CDR3. V was cut by 2 bases and J by 4 bases, with 8 bases left in between. The germline V gene has CDR1 LNHDA and CDR2 SQIVND (reference sequence). CDR3 in amino acids: CASSIQGIYGYTF. The CDR3, as DNA: TGTGCCAGTAGTATACAGGGCATCTATGGCTACACCTTC.

The rearrangement joins TRBV6-6 to TRBJ2-2; D not resolved. Per germline, CDR1 MNHNY and CDR2 SVGAGI (reference sequence). The CDR3 length is 16 residues. V was cut by 4 bases and J by 0 bases, with 12 bases left in between. CDR3 DNA sequence: TGTGCCAGCAGTTCTGCGGTATTCACGAACACCGGGGAGCTGTTTTTT. Translating gives CASSSAVFTNTGELFF.

The rearrangement uses TRBV2 and TRBJ1-5; 7 bases are a match to TRBD1. After removal of 4 bases from V and 6 bases from J, the junction contained 9 bases not matched to a gene. Per the germline V gene, CDR1 is SNHLY and CDR2 is FYNNEI. The CDR3 is 15 amino acids. Written as DNA, the CDR3 is TGTGCCAGCAGTGGCCTACAGGGGACAAGTCAGCCCCAGCATTTT. Its translation is CASSGLQGTSQPQHF.

V usage is TRBV29-1 and J usage is TRBJ1-1, with TRBD1 as a possible D gene (6 bases). There are 13 residues in the CDR3. V shed 1 base and J shed 3 bases, with 9 bases lying between them. Looked up from germline, CDR1 is SQVTM and CDR2 is ANQGSEA. The CDR3 region is CSVEGQEDTEAFF. The CDR3 coding sequence is TGCAGCGTTGAAGGACAGGAGGACACTGAAGCTTTCTTT.

The chain is built from TRBV5-5 and TRBJ2-7; a possible D gene is TRBD2 (5 bases). The germline V gene encodes CDR1 SGHKS and CDR2 YYEKEE (reference sequence). The CDR3 spans 15 residues. Trimming left V 0 bases short and J 5 bases short, with 15 bases between. This chain's CDR3 is CASSLAMTNLHEQYF. The CDR3 region has the DNA TGTGCCAGCAGCTTGGCTATGACTAACCTCCACGAGCAGTACTTC.

This chain joins TRBV7-9 and TRBJ2-7; D ambiguous. Germline CDR1 and CDR2: SEHNR and FQNEAQ (reference sequence). Trimming removed 1 base at V and 6 bases at J, with 7 bases between. This CDR3 is 12 amino acids long. The CDR3 is CASSLGGSEQYF. The CDR3 DNA reads as TGTGCCAGCAGCTTAGGTGGCTCCGAGCAGTACTTC.

The chain is built from TRBV19 and TRBJ2-3, with 7 bases lining up with TRBD1. Germline V CDR1 and CDR2: LNHDA, SQIVND (reference sequence). The V segment lost 4 bases and the J segment 0 bases; nucleotides outside the gene matches: 7. The CDR3 extends over 16 amino acids. The CDR3 is CASSTRTGYSTDTQYF. The CDR3 region has the DNA TGTGCCAGTAGTACCCGGACAGGCTATAGCACAGATACGCAGTATTTT.

The V call is TRBV18, the J call TRBJ2-7; 9 bases fit TRBD2. The germline V gene has CDR1 KGHSH and CDR2 LQKENI. This CDR3 contains 13 residues. The V segment lost 5 bases and the J segment 4 bases; nucleotides outside the gene matches: 3. CDR3 in DNA: TGTGCCAGCTCAGGGCTAGCGGGATACGAGCAGTACTTC. This codes for CASSGLAGYEQYF.

The gene calls are TRBV29-1 and TRBJ1-1, with 8 bases identical to TRBD1. This CDR3 is built from 11 residues. Per the germline V gene, CDR1 is SQVTM and CDR2 is ANQGSEA. V shed 5 bases, J shed 5 bases, and the junction held 1 base outside the gene matches. The CDR3 DNA is TGCAGCGTTAGGACAGGGACTGAAGCTTTCTTT. The encoded protein is CSVRTGTEAFF.